The 20 T cell receptor beta chains reported below all come from one sample, sequenced in a study of blood T cell repertoires in COVID-19. Sequencing used immunoSEQ multiplex PCR; TCRdb keeps in-frame clones, though not all of them. The repertoire includes more than 150,000 clones, more than 80% of them detected once, and roughly an eighth sits in the top ten. Sequencing was performed on peripheral blood. Receptors originate from an elderly woman with COVID-19, enrolled during active disease.

The CDR3 reads CASSLAGTQSEAFF. The CDR3 coding sequence is TGTGCCAGCAGCTTGGCCGGGACTCAGTCTGAAGCTTTCTTT. The V and J genes are TRBV5-4 and TRBJ1-1; D may be TRBD1 (5 bases). The CDR3 has 14 amino acids. V was pared by 0 bases and J by 6 bases, with 12 bases between. Germline CDR1 is SGHNT and CDR2 is YYREEE (reference sequence).

The chain has TRBV10-3 and TRBJ1-1; unclear D gene. Per the germline V gene, CDR1 is ENHRY and CDR2 is SYGVKD. This CDR3 is 13 amino acids long. V gave up 3 bases and J gave up 1 base, with 6 bases separating them. The CDR3 coding sequence is TGTGCCATCAGTGAACCAGGGAACACTGAAGCTTTCTTT. This encodes CAISEPGNTEAFF.

The genes are TRBV29-1 and TRBJ2-4; 7 nucleotides agree with TRBD2. With V trimmed by 6 bases and J by 4 bases, 3 bases remained unmatched. Germline CDR1 SQVTM, CDR2 ANQGSEA. The CDR3 is made up of 12 amino acids. CDR3 DNA sequence: TGCAGCGTGGGGGAGGGGAAAAACATTCAGTACTTC. Translation: CSVGEGKNIQYF.

The CDR3 nucleotides are TGTGCCTGGAGTGTGCCCAGGGACTCCTACGAGCAGTACTTC. Translation gives CAWSVPRDSYEQYF. The genes are TRBV30 and TRBJ2-7, with a weak D call TRBD1 (5 bases). In germline, CDR1 is GTSNPN, CDR2 SVGIG (reference sequence). V shed 0 bases and J shed 0 bases, with 9 bases lying between them. The CDR3 extends over 14 amino acids.

The rearrangement links TRBV6-5 to TRBJ1-1; D is perhaps TRBD1 (6 bases). With 3 bases removed from V and 3 bases from J, the gap between germline ends came to 14 bases. This CDR3 contains 15 residues. Germline values: CDR1 MNHEY, CDR2 SVGAGI. DNA of the CDR3: TGTGCCAGCAGTTATAACGAGGGGGTTGACACTGAAGCTTTCTTT. Amino acid sequence: CASSYNEGVDTEAFF.

The chain links TRBV3-1 (or the pseudogene TRBV3-2) to TRBJ2-2; D not resolved. The CDR3 covers 13 residues. Germline CDR1 is LGHDT and CDR2 is YNNKEL (reference sequence). With 2 bases removed from V and 8 bases from J, the gap between germline ends came to 9 bases. The CDR3 DNA follows: TGTGCCAGCAGCCAATCCCCTACGGGGGAGCTGTTTTTT. It codes for CASSQSPTGELFF.

The V call is TRBV27, the J call TRBJ2-3; 9 bases are a match to TRBD1. Germline CDR1 MNHEY, CDR2 SMNVEV (reference sequence). J gave up 4 bases and V 8 bases, and 7 bases lay outside the gene matches. The CDR3 has 14 amino acids. CDR3 sequence (DNA): TGTGCCAGCGGATACAGGGGGCTGCCAGATACGCAGTATTTT. The encoded protein is CASGYRGLPDTQYF.

The V call is TRBV28, the J call TRBJ1-5, with D possibly TRBD1 on 6 matching bases. Germline V gene lookup returns CDR1 MDHEN and CDR2 SYDVKM. V was clipped by 3 bases and J by 6 bases, with 9 bases between them. CDR3 length: 13 amino acids. The CDR3 DNA follows: TGTGCCAGCAGTTTCACAGGGTTTCAGCCCCAGCATTTT. Protein: CASSFTGFQPQHF. The variable domain in full, with the rest retrieved from reference TRBV28 and TRBJ1-5, is DVKVTQSSRYLVKRTGEKVFLECVQDMDHENMFWYRQDPGLGLRLIYFSYDVKMKEKGDIPEGYSVSREKKERFSLILESASTNQTSMYLCASSFTGFQPQHFGDGTRLSIL.

V gene TRBV13 combines with J gene TRBJ2-1; the D is unclear. The CDR3 has 10 residues. The V end lost 5 bases, the J end lost 7 bases, and 3 bases lay between the germline ends. Germline lookup yields CDR1 PRHDT and CDR2 FYEKMQ (reference sequence). As DNA, the CDR3 is TGTGCCAGCAGCCAGAATGAGCAGTTCTTC. Amino acid sequence: CASSQNEQFF.

The V call is TRBV7-8, the J call TRBJ2-5, with 7 bases lining up with TRBD1. The CDR3 loop spans 17 amino acids. After removal of 6 bases from V and 4 bases from J, the junction contained 17 bases not matched to a gene. Germline CDR1 and CDR2: SGHVS and FQNEAQ. The CDR3 sequence: CASRPQRRLGDRETQYF. The CDR3 DNA sequence: TGTGCCAGCAGGCCCCAACGGAGGCTAGGGGACAGAGAGACCCAGTACTTC.

For the CDR3, the DNA is TGTGCCAGCAGCTTATTAGCTGGAAACACCATATATTTT. Its translation: CASSLLAGNTIYF. This chain links TRBV7-2 with TRBJ1-3; D gene uncertain. The CDR3 runs to 13 residues. Germline CDR1 reads SGHTA; CDR2 reads FQGNSA. The V and J ends lost 2 bases and 2 bases respectively, with 4 bases between them.

The rearrangement joins TRBV11-2 to TRBJ2-3, with TRBD1 as a possible D gene (6 bases). The CDR3 is 13 amino acids. Germline V gene sequence: CDR1 SGHAT, CDR2 FQNNGV. Trimming shortened V by 4 bases and J by 7 bases, and 12 bases separated the two germline ends. CDR3 loop: CASSSGTMNTQYF. The CDR3, as DNA: TGTGCCAGCAGCTCCGGGACAATGAATACGCAGTATTTT. The whole variable domain, filled in from reference TRBV11-2 and TRBJ2-3, reads EAGVAQSPRYKIIEKRQSVAFWCNPISGHATLYWYQQILGQGPKLLIQFQNNGVVDDSQLPKDRFSAERLKGVDSTLKIQPAKLEDSAVYLCASSSGTMNTQYFGPGTRLTVL.

This chain connects TRBV28 to TRBJ2-1; 11 nucleotides agree with TRBD2. Germline loops: CDR1 MDHEN, CDR2 SYDVKM. V dropped 5 bases and J dropped 3; count of bases not matched to a gene: 3. The CDR3 covers 15 residues. CDR3 loop: CASSPGLAGYNEQFF. CDR3 bases: TGTGCCAGCAGTCCCGGACTAGCGGGCTACAATGAGCAGTTCTTC.

The CDR3 here is CASRQPSRQEAFF. The CDR3 nucleotides are TGTGCCAGCAGACAACCATCGAGGCAGGAAGCTTTCTTT. The chain joins TRBV7-9 to TRBJ1-1, with D unclear. This CDR3 comprises 13 residues. CDR1 is SEHNR and CDR2 is FQNEAQ in the germline V gene (reference sequence). V was trimmed by 6 bases and J by 8 bases, leaving 16 bases between them.

The V gene is TRBV19, the J gene TRBJ2-7; tentatively, D is TRBD2 (6 bases). V was trimmed by 5 bases and J by 3 bases, leaving 20 bases between them. The germline gives CDR1 LNHDA, CDR2 SQIVND (reference sequence). The CDR3 consists of 16 residues. In DNA form, the CDR3 reads TGTGCCAGTAGTGCCGGAGGGGATGGGGGATACTACGAGCAGTACTTC. Its translation: CASSAGGDGGYYEQYF.

The chain links TRBV7-2 to TRBJ1-2; D unclear. Trimming pared 3 bases from V and 1 base from J, leaving 12 bases between. The CDR3 is made up of 15 amino acids. Looked up from germline, CDR1 is SGHTA and CDR2 is FQGNSA. CDR3 sequence reads: CASSLRTGSNYGYTF. The DNA of the CDR3 is TGTGCCAGCAGCTTGCGGACGGGGAGTAACTATGGCTACACCTTC.

The chain recombines TRBV20-1 with TRBJ1-1; D remains ambiguous. The CDR3 spans 11 residues. Deletions cut 5 bases from V and 1 base from J, with 5 bases between. The germline gives CDR1 DFQATT, CDR2 SNEGSKA (reference sequence). This chain's CDR3 is CSAPGNTEAFF. Here the CDR3 DNA reads TGCAGTGCTCCAGGGAACACTGAAGCTTTCTTT.

The genes are TRBV2 and TRBJ2-2; TRBD2 is a possible D gene (5 bases). There are 18 residues in the CDR3. The V and J ends lost 2 bases and 1 base respectively, with 17 bases between them. CDR1 SNHLY and CDR2 FYNNEI come from the germline V gene. CDR3 sequence (DNA): TGTGCCAGCAGTGAAATTCGGCGGGCCCTTCGGAACACCGGGGAGCTGTTTTTT. It is translated as CASSEIRRALRNTGELFF.

This clone was detected ten times or more. The chain carries TRBV3-1 (or the pseudogene TRBV3-2) and TRBJ1-1; 7 nucleotides line up with TRBD1. CDR3 length equals 12 residues. Germline V gives CDR1 LGHDT, CDR2 YNNKEL (reference sequence). V was clipped by 4 bases and J by 8 bases; unmatched bases: 4. This CDR3 reads CASSLNRGEAFF. CDR3 coding DNA: TGTGCCAGCAGCCTTAACAGGGGCGAAGCTTTCTTT.

This clone appeared a few times. The chain uses TRBV27 and TRBJ1-5; TRBD1 is a possible D gene (6 bases). The CDR3 loop spans 12 amino acids. V was clipped by 10 bases and J by 4 bases, with 11 bases between them. CDR1 is MNHEY, CDR2 SMNVEV, per germline (reference sequence). For the CDR3, the DNA is TGTGCCACCTCAACAGGGAATCAGCCCCAGCATTTT. Translation: CATSTGNQPQHF.